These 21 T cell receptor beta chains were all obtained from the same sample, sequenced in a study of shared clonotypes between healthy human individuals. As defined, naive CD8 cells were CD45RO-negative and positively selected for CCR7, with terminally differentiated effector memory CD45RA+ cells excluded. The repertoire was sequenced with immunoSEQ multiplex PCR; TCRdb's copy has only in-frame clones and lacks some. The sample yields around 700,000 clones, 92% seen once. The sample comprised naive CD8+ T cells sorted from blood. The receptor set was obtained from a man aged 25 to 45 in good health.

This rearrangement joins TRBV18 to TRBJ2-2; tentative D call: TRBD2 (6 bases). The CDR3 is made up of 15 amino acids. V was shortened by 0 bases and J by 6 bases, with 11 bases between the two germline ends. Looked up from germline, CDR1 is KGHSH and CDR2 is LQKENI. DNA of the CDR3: TGTGCCAGCTCACCACCGGAGTCGGGGGCCGGGGAGCTGTTTTTT. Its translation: CASSPPESGAGELFF.

In DNA, the CDR3 is TGTGCCAACCGCCTGGGGGGCCGCAATCAGCCCCAGCATTTT. This translates into CANRLGGRNQPQHF. This chain joins TRBV27 and TRBJ1-5; a possible D gene is TRBD1 (6 bases). Between the trimmed V and J ends, which lost 10 bases and 2 bases, there was a span of 15 bases. CDR1 is MNHEY, CDR2 SMNVEV, per germline (reference sequence). The CDR3 has 14 residues.

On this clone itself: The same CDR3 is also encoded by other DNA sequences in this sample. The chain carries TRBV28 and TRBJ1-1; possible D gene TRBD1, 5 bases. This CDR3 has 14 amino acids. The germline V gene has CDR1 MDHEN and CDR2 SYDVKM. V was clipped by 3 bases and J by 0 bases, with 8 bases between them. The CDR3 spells CASSFGGMNTEAFF. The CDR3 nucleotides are TGTGCCAGCAGTTTCGGGGGAATGAACACTGAAGCTTTCTTT.

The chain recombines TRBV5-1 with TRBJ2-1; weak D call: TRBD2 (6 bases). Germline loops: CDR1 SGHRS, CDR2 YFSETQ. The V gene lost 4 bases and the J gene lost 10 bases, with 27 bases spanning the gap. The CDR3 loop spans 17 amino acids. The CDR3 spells CASSVLGGLMAAREQFF. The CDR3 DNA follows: TGCGCCAGCAGCGTCCTTGGCGGACTAATGGCTGCAAGGGAGCAGTTCTTC.

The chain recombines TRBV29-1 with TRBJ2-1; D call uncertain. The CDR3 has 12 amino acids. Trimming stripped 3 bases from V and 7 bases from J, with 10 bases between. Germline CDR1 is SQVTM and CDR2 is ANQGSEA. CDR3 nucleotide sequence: TGCAGCGTTGACATCGTGGGTAATGAGCAGTTCTTC. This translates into CSVDIVGNEQFF.

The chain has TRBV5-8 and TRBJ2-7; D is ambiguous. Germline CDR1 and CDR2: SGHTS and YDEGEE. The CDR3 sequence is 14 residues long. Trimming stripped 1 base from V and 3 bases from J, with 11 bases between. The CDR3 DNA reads TGTGCCAGCAGCTTGCGGTTAGGTTTCTACGAGCAGTACTTC. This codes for CASSLRLGFYEQYF. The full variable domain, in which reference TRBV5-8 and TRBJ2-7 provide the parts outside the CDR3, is EAGVTQSPTHLIKTRGQQATLRCSPISGHTSVYWYQQALGLGLQFLLWYDEGEERNRGNFPPRFSGRQFPNYSSELNVNALELEDSALYLCASSLRLGFYEQYFGPGTRLTVT.

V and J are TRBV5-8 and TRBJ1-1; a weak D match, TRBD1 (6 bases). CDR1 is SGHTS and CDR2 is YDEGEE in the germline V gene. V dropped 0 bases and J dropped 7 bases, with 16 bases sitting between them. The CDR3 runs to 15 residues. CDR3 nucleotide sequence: TGTGCCAGCAGCTTGGGTGACAGGCATCCCGATGAAGCTTTCTTT. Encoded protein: CASSLGDRHPDEAFF.

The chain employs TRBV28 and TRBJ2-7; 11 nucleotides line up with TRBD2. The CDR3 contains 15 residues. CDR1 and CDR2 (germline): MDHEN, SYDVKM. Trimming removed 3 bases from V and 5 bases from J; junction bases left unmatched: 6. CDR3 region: CASSFRTSGRNEQYF. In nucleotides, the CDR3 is TGTGCCAGCAGTTTTCGGACTAGCGGGCGGAACGAGCAGTACTTC.

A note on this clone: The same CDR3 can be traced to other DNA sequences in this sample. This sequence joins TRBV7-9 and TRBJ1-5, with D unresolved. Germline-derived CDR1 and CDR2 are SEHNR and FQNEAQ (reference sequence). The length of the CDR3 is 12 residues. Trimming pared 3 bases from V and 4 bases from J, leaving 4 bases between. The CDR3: CASSFPNQPQHF. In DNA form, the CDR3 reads TGTGCCAGCAGCTTCCCGAATCAGCCCCAGCATTTT.

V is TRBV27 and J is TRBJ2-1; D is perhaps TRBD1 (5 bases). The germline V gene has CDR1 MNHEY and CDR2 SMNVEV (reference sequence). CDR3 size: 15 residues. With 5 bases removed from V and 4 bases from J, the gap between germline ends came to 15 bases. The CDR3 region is CASSLQGPTYNEQFF. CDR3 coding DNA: TGTGCCAGCAGTCTTCAGGGTCCAACGTACAATGAGCAGTTCTTC.

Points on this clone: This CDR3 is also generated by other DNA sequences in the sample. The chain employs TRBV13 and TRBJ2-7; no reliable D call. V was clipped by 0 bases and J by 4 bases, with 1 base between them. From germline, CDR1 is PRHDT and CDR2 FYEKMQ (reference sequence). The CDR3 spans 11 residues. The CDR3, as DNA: TGTGCCAGCAGCTTAGGTTACGAGCAGTACTTC. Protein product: CASSLGYEQYF.

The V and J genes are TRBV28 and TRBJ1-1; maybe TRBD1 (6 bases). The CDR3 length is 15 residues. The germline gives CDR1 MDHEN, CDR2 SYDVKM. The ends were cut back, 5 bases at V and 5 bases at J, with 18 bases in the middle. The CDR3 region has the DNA TGTGCCAGCAGTCTCGAGGGGGGGGCGTGGACTGAAGCTTTCTTT. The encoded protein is CASSLEGGAWTEAFF. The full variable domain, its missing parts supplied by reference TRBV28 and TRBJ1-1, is DVKVTQSSRYLVKRTGEKVFLECVQDMDHENMFWYRQDPGLGLRLIYFSYDVKMKEKGDIPEGYSVSREKKERFSLILESASTNQTSMYLCASSLEGGAWTEAFFGQGTRLTVV.

The CDR3 loop reads CASTAETGRETQYF. CDR3 DNA: TGTGCCAGCACCGCAGAGACAGGCAGGGAGACCCAGTACTTC. The rearrangement links TRBV28 to TRBJ2-5, with D perhaps matching TRBD1 (6 bases). Germline CDR1 is MDHEN and CDR2 is SYDVKM. Between the trimmed V and J ends, which lost 7 bases and 5 bases, there was a span of 17 bases. This CDR3 contains 14 residues.

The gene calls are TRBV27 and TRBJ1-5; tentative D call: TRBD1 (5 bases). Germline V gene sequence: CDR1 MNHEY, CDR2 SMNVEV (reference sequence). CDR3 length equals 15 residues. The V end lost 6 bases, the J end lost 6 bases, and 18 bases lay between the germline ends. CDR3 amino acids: CASSPSIGGGQPQHF. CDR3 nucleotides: TGTGCCAGCAGCCCTTCCATCGGCGGGGGTCAGCCCCAGCATTTT.

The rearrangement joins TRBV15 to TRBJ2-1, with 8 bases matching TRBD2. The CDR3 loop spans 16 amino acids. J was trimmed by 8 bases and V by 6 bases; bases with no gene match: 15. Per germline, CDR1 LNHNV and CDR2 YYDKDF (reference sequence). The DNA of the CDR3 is TGTGCCACCAGACCCCAGCCCGGGACTAGGGGCTATGAGCAGTTCTTC. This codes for CATRPQPGTRGYEQFF.

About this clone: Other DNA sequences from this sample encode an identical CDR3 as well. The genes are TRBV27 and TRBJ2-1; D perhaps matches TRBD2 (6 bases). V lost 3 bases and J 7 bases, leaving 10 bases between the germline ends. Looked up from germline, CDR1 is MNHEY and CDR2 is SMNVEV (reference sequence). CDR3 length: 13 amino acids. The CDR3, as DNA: TGTGCCAGCAGTTTTCCGGGGAGGAATGAGCAGTTCTTC. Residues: CASSFPGRNEQFF.

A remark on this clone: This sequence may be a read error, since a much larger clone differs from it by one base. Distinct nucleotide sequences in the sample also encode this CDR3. The CDR3 sequence is CASSFTDTQYF. Written as DNA, the CDR3 is TGTGCCAGCAGCTTTACAGATACGCAGTATTTT. The chain employs TRBV13 and TRBJ2-3; D not certain. In germline, CDR1 is PRHDT, CDR2 FYEKMQ (reference sequence). The CDR3 consists of 11 residues. V was cut by 3 bases and J by 3 bases, with 1 base left in between.

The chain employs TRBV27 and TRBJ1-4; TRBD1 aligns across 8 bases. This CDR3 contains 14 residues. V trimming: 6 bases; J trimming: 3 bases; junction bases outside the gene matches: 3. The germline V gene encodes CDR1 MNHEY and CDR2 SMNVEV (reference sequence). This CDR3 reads CASSQQGANEKLFF. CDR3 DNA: TGTGCCAGCAGCCAACAGGGGGCTAATGAAAAACTGTTTTTT.

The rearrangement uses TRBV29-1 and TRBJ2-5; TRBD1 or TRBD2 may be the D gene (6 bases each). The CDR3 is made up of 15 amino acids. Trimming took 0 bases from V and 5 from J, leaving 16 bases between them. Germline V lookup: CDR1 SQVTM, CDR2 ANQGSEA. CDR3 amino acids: CSVEERGDQRETQYF. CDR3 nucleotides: TGCAGCGTTGAAGAAAGGGGGGATCAACGGGAGACCCAGTACTTC.

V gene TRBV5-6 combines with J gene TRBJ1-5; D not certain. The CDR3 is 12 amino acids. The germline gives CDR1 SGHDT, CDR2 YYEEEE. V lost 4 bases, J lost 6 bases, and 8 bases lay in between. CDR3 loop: CASSLGSQPQHF. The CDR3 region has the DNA TGTGCCAGCAGCCTAGGCAGTCAGCCCCAGCATTTT. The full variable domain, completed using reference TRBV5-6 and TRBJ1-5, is DAGVTQSPTHLIKTRGQQVTLRCSPKSGHDTVSWYQQALGQGPQFIFQYYEEEERQRGNFPDRFSGHQFPNYSSELNVNALLLGDSALYLCASSLGSQPQHFGDGTRLSIL.

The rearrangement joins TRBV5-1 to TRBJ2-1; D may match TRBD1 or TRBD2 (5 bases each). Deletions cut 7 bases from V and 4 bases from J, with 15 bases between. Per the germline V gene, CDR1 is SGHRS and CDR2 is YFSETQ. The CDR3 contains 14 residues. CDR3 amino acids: CASSGAPTYNEQFF. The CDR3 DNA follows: TGCGCCAGCTCCGGGGCCCCGACATACAATGAGCAGTTCTTC.